This T cell receptor beta chain was recorded in a study of blood T cells in healthy people across ages. Trimming took off 5 bases at V and 3 bases at J, with 10 bases between the two ends. CDR3 size: 14 residues. Germline assignment: CDR1 SNHLY and CDR2 FYNNEI. Alongside a J-beta primer mix, a sample-barcoded 5' primer served in a second PCR lasting about 7 to 11 cycles. TCRdb analysed the 5' RACE reads with MiXCR anew, one entry per CDR3 protein. The sample carries over 300,000 distinct CDR3 sequences, approximately 52% recorded once. Investigators took roughly 10 milliliters of peripheral blood from every donor.

The V call is TRBV2, the J call TRBJ1-4, with TRBD1 as a possible D gene (6 bases). Sequencing was performed on blood. The clonotype originates from a man aged 55 to 70 in good health. In nucleotides, the CDR3 is TGTGCCAGCAGTCCGGACAGACCTAATGAAAAACTGTTTTTT. Translation gives CASSPDRPNEKLFF.